This TCR beta chain derives from a study of blood T cell repertoires in COVID-19. Study in general: Italy, Spain and the United States were the sources of the convalescent and acute COVID-19 samples.

The data were produced by immunoSEQ multiplex PCR, yet TCRdb's version contains in-frame clones alone and is incomplete. In the table there are fewer than 110,000 clones, about 89% of which are singletons. This clonotype was sampled from a middle-aged man with active or convalescent COVID-19. Material for sequencing was peripheral blood.

The CDR3 protein is CASSVGGTGELFF. The CDR3 bases are TGCGCCAGCAGTGTAGGGGGCACCGGGGAGCTGTTTTTT. This sequence joins TRBV10-1 and TRBJ2-2; the D gene is possibly TRBD1 (6 bases). Germline loops: CDR1 WNHNN, CDR2 SYGVQD (reference sequence). The V end lost 4 bases, the J end lost 4 bases, and 7 bases lay between the germline ends. The CDR3 is 13 residues long.